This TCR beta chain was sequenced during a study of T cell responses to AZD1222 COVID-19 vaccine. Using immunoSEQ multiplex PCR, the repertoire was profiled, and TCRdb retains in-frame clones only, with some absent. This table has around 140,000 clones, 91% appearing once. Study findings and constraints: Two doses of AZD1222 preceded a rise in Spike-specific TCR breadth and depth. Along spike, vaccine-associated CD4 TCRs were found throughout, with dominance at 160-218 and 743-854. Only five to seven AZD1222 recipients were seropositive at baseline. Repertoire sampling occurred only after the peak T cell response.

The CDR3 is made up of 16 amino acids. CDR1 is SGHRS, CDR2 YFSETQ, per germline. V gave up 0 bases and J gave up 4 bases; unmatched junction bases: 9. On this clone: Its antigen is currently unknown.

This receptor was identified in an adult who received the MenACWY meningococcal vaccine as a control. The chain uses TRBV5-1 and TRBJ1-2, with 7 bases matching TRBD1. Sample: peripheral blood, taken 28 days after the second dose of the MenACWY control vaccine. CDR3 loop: CASSLGSGGPSYGYTF. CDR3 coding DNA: TGCGCCAGCAGCTTGGGGTCAGGGGGGCCATCCTATGGCTACACCTTC.